This TCR beta chain originates from a study of blood T cell repertoires in COVID-19. Using immunoSEQ multiplex PCR, the repertoire was profiled, and TCRdb retains in-frame clones only, with some absent. The table lists 250,000 to 300,000 clones, approximately 91% of them singletons. The CDR3 is made up of 13 amino acids. Per germline, CDR1 MNHEY and CDR2 SMNVEV (reference sequence). This chain links TRBV27 with TRBJ2-5, with a tentative D call TRBD1 (5 bases). This receptor was taken from a woman aged 30 to 39 with COVID-19, enrolled during active disease. Sequenced sample: peripheral blood. CDR3 nucleotides: TGTGCTCTTGGGCAGGGCCGACAAGAGACCCAGTACTTC. Amino acids: CALGQGRQETQYF.